This TCR beta chain came from a study of CD8 T cells in Susac syndrome. Roughly 0.5 to 1 ug RNA was reverse transcribed with random hexamers. It was immunoSEQ multiplex PCR that amplified TCR beta CDR3 across 54 Vbeta and 13 Jbeta. TCRdb re-called the immunoSEQ multiplex PCR reads with MiXCR, one entry per CDR3 protein. The sample includes 140,000 to 150,000 distinct CDR3 sequences, roughly 95% of them seen just once. CDR1 MGHDK and CDR2 SYGVNS come from the germline V gene. V lost 6 bases and J lost 2, with 7 bases in between. The length of the CDR3 is 13 residues. The TEMRA cells underwent FACS enrichment, while the CD8+ and CD4+ T cells underwent negative isolation.

The TCR originated in a human donor in good health. The genes are TRBV25-1 and TRBJ1-4; D not certain. Sequenced: CD4+ T cells from PBMCs. The CDR3 protein is CASRTGTNEKLFF. In DNA form, the CDR3 reads TGTGCCAGCAGAACTGGCACTAATGAAAAACTGTTTTTT.